The 21 T cell receptor beta chains given below trace back to one sample, sequenced in a study of cytomegalovirus exposure and HLA in healthy donors. Data came from immunoSEQ multiplex PCR; TCRdb stores just in-frame clones and leaves some out. The sample holds 250,000 to 350,000 clones; roughly 88% are singletons and the top ten take around 0.91%. Sequenced input: PBMCs. Source of these receptors: a man younger than 45 in good health and CMV-seronegative.

J is TRBJ2-1 and V is TRBV11-2, with D perhaps TRBD1 (5 bases). Per the germline V gene, CDR1 is SGHAT and CDR2 is FQNNGV. Trimming stripped 5 bases from V and 6 bases from J, with 14 bases between. This CDR3 is built from 14 residues. This CDR3 reads CASSILRVGNEQFF. The CDR3 nucleotides are TGTGCCAGCAGCATTCTCAGGGTGGGCAATGAGCAGTTCTTC.

The chain recombines TRBV7-9 with TRBJ1-2; 9 positions agree with TRBD1. The length of the CDR3 is 15 residues. CDR1 SEHNR and CDR2 FQNEAQ come from the germline V gene (reference sequence). The J segment lost 6 bases and the V segment lost 3 bases, leaving 8 bases of the junction unmatched. The CDR3 region is CASSFSDRGFDGYTF. The CDR3 DNA follows: TGTGCCAGCAGCTTTTCGGACAGGGGATTCGATGGCTACACCTTC.

The genes are TRBV4-1 and TRBJ2-1; a possible D gene is TRBD1 (6 bases). This CDR3 comprises 13 residues. Trimming cost V 1 base and J 10 bases, with 11 bases left between them. The V gene's germline CDR1 is MGHRA and CDR2 YSYEKL. The CDR3 loop reads CASSQATGSEQFF. The CDR3 bases are TGCGCCAGCAGCCAAGCCACAGGGTCGGAGCAGTTCTTC.

The CDR3 sequence is CASSLSYGTPGANVLTF. The CDR3 region has the DNA TGTGCCAGCAGCTTATCCTACGGGACACCTGGGGCCAACGTCCTGACTTTC. V is TRBV11-3 and J is TRBJ2-6; D perhaps matches TRBD1 (6 bases). Germline assignment: CDR1 SGHNT and CDR2 YENEEA. V was pared by 2 bases and J by 2 bases, with 13 bases between. This CDR3 contains 17 residues. Full variable domain (missing parts from reference TRBV11-3 and TRBJ2-6): EAGVVQSPRYKIIEKKQPVAFWCNPISGHNTLYWYLQNLGQGPELLIRYENEEAVDDSQLPKDRFSAERLKGVDSTLKIQPAELGDSAVYLCASSLSYGTPGANVLTFGAGSRLTVL.

Written as DNA, the CDR3 is TGTGCCAGTAGTTATTCCGGCTACGAGCAGTACTTC. It yields the protein CASSYSGYEQYF. J is TRBJ2-7 and V is TRBV19; D not certain. Trimming left V 5 bases short and J 3 bases short, with 8 bases between. This CDR3 has 12 residues. The germline V gene encodes CDR1 LNHDA and CDR2 SQIVND (reference sequence).

The chain carries TRBV19 and TRBJ1-3; 9 positions match TRBD1. Germline V gene data show CDR1 as LNHDA and CDR2 as SQIVND (reference sequence). V shed 9 bases and J 5 bases; nucleotides not matched to a gene: 14. The CDR3 extends over 16 amino acids. The chain's CDR3 is CASNYVEQGARNTIYF. The CDR3 DNA reads as TGTGCCAGCAATTATGTTGAACAGGGGGCTCGAAACACCATATATTTT.

This chain joins TRBV6-1 and TRBJ2-2; 7 bases align to TRBD1. CDR1 and CDR2 from the germline V gene are MNHNS and SASEGT. V shed 6 bases, J shed 4 bases, and the junction held 5 bases outside the gene matches. The CDR3 is made up of 14 amino acids. The CDR3 region has the DNA TGTGCCAGCAGCATCGGACAGGTCACCGGGGAGCTGTTTTTT. Protein sequence: CASSIGQVTGELFF.

V gene TRBV15 combines with J gene TRBJ1-4; 8 bases agree with TRBD1. Unmatched junction bases numbered 16, after V lost 7 bases and J lost 6 bases. The CDR3 has 17 residues. Per the germline V gene, CDR1 is LNHNV and CDR2 is YYDKDF (reference sequence). CDR3 nucleotides: TGTGCCACCACAGAGGAGGACAGGGCATTAGTTGATGAAAAACTGTTTTTT. Its protein product is CATTEEDRALVDEKLFF.

In its sample, this clone was seen once. The chain uses TRBV5-1 and TRBJ1-2, with no clear D. The CDR3 consists of 15 residues. Looked up from germline, CDR1 is SGHRS and CDR2 is YFSETQ. V lost 0 bases and J lost 2, with 11 bases in between. The CDR3 sequence is CASSLDSPLNYGYTF. CDR3 coding DNA: TGCGCCAGCAGCTTGGACTCCCCCTTAAACTATGGCTACACCTTC.

This chain connects TRBV4-1 to TRBJ1-1, with D unclear. From germline, CDR1 is MGHRA and CDR2 YSYEKL. The CDR3 has 13 amino acids. Trimming took off 4 bases at V and 0 bases at J, with 6 bases between the two ends. The CDR3 loop reads CASSPYLNTEAFF. The DNA of the CDR3 is TGCGCCAGCAGCCCTTATTTGAACACTGAAGCTTTCTTT.

The rearrangement links TRBV6-5 to TRBJ2-7, with TRBD2 as a possible D gene (6 bases). CDR3 length: 14 residues. Germline V gene lookup returns CDR1 MNHEY and CDR2 SVGAGI. The V and J ends lost 2 bases and 3 bases respectively, with 11 bases between them. The CDR3 is CASSYGEASYEQYF. CDR3 in DNA: TGTGCCAGCAGTTACGGGGAGGCTAGCTACGAGCAGTACTTC.

The chain employs TRBV27 and TRBJ2-2; 9 nucleotides match TRBD1. The V segment lost 5 bases and the J segment 0 bases; nucleotides outside the gene matches: 4. Germline CDR1 is MNHEY and CDR2 is SMNVEV (reference sequence). There are 16 residues in the CDR3. The CDR3 DNA sequence: TGTGCCAGCAGTGATACAGGGGGCACGAACACCGGGGAGCTGTTTTTT. Protein: CASSDTGGTNTGELFF.

The chain has TRBV5-1 and TRBJ1-2; D not certain. CDR1 is SGHRS, CDR2 YFSETQ, per germline. This CDR3 is built from 15 residues. The V gene lost 0 bases and the J gene lost 2 bases, with 11 bases spanning the gap. In nucleotides, the CDR3 is TGCGCCAGCAGCTTGGGTTACGGGGAAAACTATGGCTACACCTTC. Translating gives CASSLGYGENYGYTF.

The rearrangement uses TRBV7-6 and TRBJ2-5; TRBD1 agrees at 9 bases. Trimming took 5 bases from V and 5 from J; bases not matched to a gene: 6. This CDR3 spans 14 amino acids. Germline CDR1 is SGHVS and CDR2 is FNYEAQ. As DNA, the CDR3 is TGTGCCAGCAGCCCGGGACAGGGATCGGAGACCCAGTACTTC. Translating it yields CASSPGQGSETQYF.

The rearrangement links TRBV7-9 to TRBJ2-3, with 8 nucleotides matching TRBD2. V gave up 5 bases and J gave up 2 bases; unmatched junction bases: 15. Germline V gene data show CDR1 as SEHNR and CDR2 as FQNEAQ (reference sequence). This CDR3 comprises 18 residues. The CDR3 nucleotides read TGTGCCAGCAGCGGCGACTCTATTATAGCGGGGCCCACAGATACGCAGTATTTT. Residues: CASSGDSIIAGPTDTQYF.

The J gene is TRBJ1-2, the V gene TRBV6-5, with D unresolved. The germline V gene has CDR1 MNHEY and CDR2 SVGAGI. The CDR3 contains 15 residues. The V and J ends lost 4 bases and 0 bases respectively, with 12 bases between them. CDR3 bases: TGTGCCAGCAGTTTTTCCCTCACAGCTAACTATGGCTACACCTTC. Its protein product is CASSFSLTANYGYTF.

CDR3 in DNA: TGTGCCACCAGCTCACGGGACAGGGACGAGCAGTACTTC. Translating gives CATSSRDRDEQYF. The rearrangement joins TRBV15 to TRBJ2-7; 9 bases line up with TRBD1. The CDR3 is made up of 13 amino acids. V lost 5 bases and J lost 5; bases outside the gene matches: 4. Germline CDR1 is LNHNV and CDR2 is YYDKDF (reference sequence).

The chain joins TRBV7-9 to TRBJ1-5; TRBD1 agrees at 7 bases. This CDR3 is 13 amino acids long. The trim removed 5 bases at V and 11 bases at J, leaving 9 bases unmatched. CDR1 is SEHNR, CDR2 FQNEAQ, per germline (reference sequence). The CDR3 DNA sequence: TGTGCCAGCAGCGAGACAGGGATCACGGCCCAGCATTTT. The encoded protein is CASSETGITAQHF.

The V call is TRBV5-1, the J call TRBJ1-1; D is ambiguous. Germline CDR1 reads SGHRS; CDR2 reads YFSETQ. Trimming removed 0 bases from V and 4 bases from J, with 7 bases in between. This CDR3 has 13 residues. For the CDR3, the DNA is TGCGCCAGCAGCTTGGAACTGAGCACTGAAGCTTTCTTT. This codes for CASSLELSTEAFF.

This clone was found a few times. This chain links TRBV15 with TRBJ2-5, with TRBD2 matching over 8 bases. V lost 0 bases to trimming and J lost 5 bases; unmatched junction nucleotides: 8. The CDR3 is made up of 16 amino acids. Germline CDR1 reads LNHNV; CDR2 reads YYDKDF (reference sequence). CDR3 sequence: CATSRENGGAWETQYF. In DNA, the CDR3 is TGTGCCACCAGCAGAGAGAACGGGGGGGCCTGGGAGACCCAGTACTTC.

The chain combines TRBV7-6 with TRBJ2-2, with D hard to call. Trimming shortened V by 0 bases and J by 5 bases, and 19 bases separated the two germline ends. The length of the CDR3 is 18 residues. Germline CDR1 SGHVS, CDR2 FNYEAQ. CDR3: CASSLAPPSKSWTGELFF. The CDR3 DNA reads TGTGCCAGCAGCTTAGCGCCTCCTAGTAAAAGTTGGACCGGGGAGCTGTTTTTT.